Following are 17 T cell receptor beta chains from one sample sequenced in a study of T cells in pancreatic ductal adenocarcinoma. The selected patients with pancreatic ductal adenocarcinoma had surgery but no neoadjuvant therapy. Using immunoSEQ multiplex PCR, the repertoire was profiled, and TCRdb retains in-frame clones only, with some absent. The profile shows under 30,000 clones, just over 90% of them singletons. Sequencing was carried out using PBMCs. The receptors here all came from a human donor with pancreatic ductal adenocarcinoma.

The rearrangement links TRBV7-9 to TRBJ1-2; D gene uncertain. CDR3 size: 15 residues. In germline, CDR1 is SEHNR, CDR2 FQNEAQ (reference sequence). V was pared by 5 bases and J by 8 bases, with 21 bases between. For the CDR3, the DNA is TGTGCCAGCAGCATCAGCCGCGGCGAGCTGGGGGGCTACACCTTC. This sequence encodes CASSISRGELGGYTF.

The J gene is TRBJ2-5, the V gene TRBV7-3, with D perhaps TRBD2 (6 bases). Trimming removed 2 bases at V and 2 bases at J, with 12 bases between. The CDR3 is made up of 15 amino acids. Germline CDR1 SGHTA, CDR2 FQGTGA. CDR3 in amino acids: CASSLRAGRQETQYF. The CDR3 DNA is TGTGCCAGCAGCTTACGGGCAGGGAGGCAAGAGACCCAGTACTTC. Together with reference TRBV7-3 and TRBJ2-5, the CDR3 gives the full variable domain: GAGVSQTPSNKVTEKGKYVELRCDPISGHTALYWYRQSLGQGPEFLIYFQGTGAADDSGLPNDRFFAVRPEGSVSTLKIQRTERGDSAVYLCASSLRAGRQETQYFGPGTRLLVL.

The chain combines TRBV29-1 with TRBJ2-1, with TRBD2 identical over 13 bases. Unmatched junction bases numbered 2, after V lost 5 bases and J lost 7 bases. Per germline, CDR1 SQVTM and CDR2 ANQGSEA. This CDR3 is 13 amino acids long. In nucleotides, the CDR3 is TGCAGCGTTCCGGGACTAGCGGGAAATGAGCAGTTCTTC. Translating it yields CSVPGLAGNEQFF.

V usage is TRBV2 and J usage is TRBJ2-7; TRBD2 agrees at 9 bases. Trimming at V came to 7 bases and at J to 6 bases, leaving 13 bases not matched to a gene. CDR3 length: 15 residues. Germline lookup yields CDR1 SNHLY and CDR2 FYNNEI. This CDR3 reads CASKGGAGGPSEQYF. The DNA for the CDR3 is TGTGCCAGCAAGGGGGGGGCGGGAGGGCCATCCGAGCAGTACTTC.

This chain joins TRBV5-1 and TRBJ1-1; the D is unclear. Germline CDR1 reads SGHRS; CDR2 reads YFSETQ. V shed 0 bases and J shed 1 base, with 4 bases lying between them. CDR3 length equals 13 residues. DNA of the CDR3: TGCGCCAGCAGCTTGGGTCCGAACACTGAAGCTTTCTTT. It specifies CASSLGPNTEAFF. Full variable domain (outside the CDR3, taken from reference TRBV5-1 and TRBJ1-1): KAGVTQTPRYLIKTRGQQVTLSCSPISGHRSVSWYQQTPGQGLQFLFEYFSETQRNKGNFPGRFSGRQFSNSRSEMNVSTLELGDSALYLCASSLGPNTEAFFGQGTRLTVV.

V and J are TRBV27 and TRBJ2-7; either TRBD1 or TRBD2 may fit D (5 bases each). Germline V gene data show CDR1 as MNHEY and CDR2 as SMNVEV (reference sequence). This CDR3 region has 17 residues. The V gene lost 3 bases and the J gene lost 1 base, with 19 bases spanning the gap. CDR3: CASSFRGSGTESYEQYF. The CDR3 DNA follows: TGTGCCAGCAGTTTCCGTGGGTCCGGGACGGAATCCTACGAGCAGTACTTC.

This clone was observed a handful of times. The chain is built from TRBV15 and TRBJ2-7; TRBD1 might be the D (6 bases). V was trimmed by 4 bases and J by 0 bases, leaving 16 bases between them. This CDR3 spans 16 amino acids. Germline assignment: CDR1 LNHNV and CDR2 YYDKDF (reference sequence). The chain's CDR3 is CATSTAARQDSYEQYF. The DNA for the CDR3 is TGTGCCACCAGCACAGCTGCCCGACAGGACTCCTACGAGCAGTACTTC.

The chain has TRBV19 and TRBJ1-5, with D perhaps TRBD1 (5 bases). The V end was cut by 7 bases, the J end by 4 bases, with 20 bases between. The germline gives CDR1 LNHDA, CDR2 SQIVND (reference sequence). The CDR3 totals 16 residues. CDR3: CASTLTYGGFNQPQHF. The CDR3 DNA sequence: TGTGCCAGTACCCTAACCTATGGGGGGTTTAATCAGCCCCAGCATTTT.

This clone came up a few times. This sequence joins TRBV4-2 and TRBJ2-1; D is possibly TRBD1 (6 bases). Germline V gives CDR1 LGHNA, CDR2 YNFKEQ. The CDR3 runs 15 residues. Trimming took 0 bases from V and 8 from J, leaving 14 bases between them. CDR3 nucleotides: TGTGCCAGCAGCCAAGAAGGGTACAGGGCTGATGAGCAGTTCTTC. Protein sequence: CASSQEGYRADEQFF.

This sequence joins TRBV6-6 and TRBJ1-1, with a possible D match to TRBD1 (5 bases). Trimming pared 4 bases from V and 0 bases from J, leaving 12 bases between. There are 15 residues in the CDR3. The germline V gene has CDR1 MNHNY and CDR2 SVGAGI (reference sequence). The CDR3 is CASSSRDGMNTEAFF. The CDR3 DNA reads as TGTGCCAGCAGTTCCCGGGACGGAATGAACACTGAAGCTTTCTTT.

The V call is TRBV9, the J call TRBJ2-3; D is undetermined. This CDR3 region has 14 residues. In germline, CDR1 is SGDLS, CDR2 YYNGEE. V was pared by 2 bases and J by 0 bases, with 7 bases between. The CDR3 DNA reads TGTGCCAGCAGCGTTGTCGGGAGCACAGATACGCAGTATTTT. As protein: CASSVVGSTDTQYF.

This CDR3 reads CASSSTDRINEQFF. The CDR3, as DNA: TGTGCCAGTAGTTCGACTGACAGGATCAATGAGCAGTTCTTC. The chain is built from TRBV19 and TRBJ2-1, with D maybe TRBD1 (6 bases). V shed 5 bases and J shed 6 bases, with 14 bases lying between them. The CDR3 length is 14 residues. Germline CDR1 reads LNHDA; CDR2 reads SQIVND (reference sequence).

This clone was seen just once. The chain uses TRBV6-1 and TRBJ2-2, with unresolved D. Looked up from germline, CDR1 is MNHNS and CDR2 is SASEGT. Trimming removed 11 bases from V and 0 bases from J, with 13 bases in between. The CDR3 is 14 residues long. The CDR3, as DNA: TGTGCCGGGCAAGGGCAGCCGAACACCGGGGAGCTGTTTTTT. Its protein is CAGQGQPNTGELFF.

The chain has TRBV5-1 and TRBJ2-1; TRBD2 matches at 7 bases. V trimming: 4 bases; J trimming: 7 bases; junction bases outside the gene matches: 8. This CDR3 region has 14 residues. The germline V gene encodes CDR1 SGHRS and CDR2 YFSETQ. CDR3 sequence (DNA): TGCGCCAGCAGCAAAGAGGCCGGGGGGAATGAGCAGTTCTTC. Protein product: CASSKEAGGNEQFF. Variable domain in full (rest from reference TRBV5-1 and TRBJ2-1): KAGVTQTPRYLIKTRGQQVTLSCSPISGHRSVSWYQQTPGQGLQFLFEYFSETQRNKGNFPGRFSGRQFSNSRSEMNVSTLELGDSALYLCASSKEAGGNEQFFGPGTRLTVL.

The rearrangement joins TRBV30 to TRBJ1-4; a weak D match, TRBD1 (5 bases). Looked up from germline, CDR1 is GTSNPN and CDR2 is SVGIG (reference sequence). The V end lost 3 bases, the J end lost 3 bases, and 20 bases lay between the germline ends. The CDR3 length is 17 residues. CDR3 protein: CAWSPRRGEPANEKLFF. The CDR3 coding sequence is TGTGCCTGGAGCCCTAGGAGGGGAGAACCGGCTAATGAAAAACTGTTTTTT.

The rearrangement links TRBV18 to TRBJ2-7; D ambiguous. The CDR3 runs to 13 residues. The V gene's germline CDR1 is KGHSH and CDR2 LQKENI. The V end lost 2 bases, the J end lost 3 bases, and 8 bases lay between the germline ends. CDR3 sequence (DNA): TGTGCCAGCTCACCAGAGACCTTCTACGAGCAGTACTTC. It is translated as CASSPETFYEQYF.

This chain connects TRBV7-8 to TRBJ1-5; no definite D call. CDR3 length equals 13 residues. Between the trimmed V and J ends, which lost 2 bases and 9 bases, there was a span of 11 bases. Germline V gives CDR1 SGHVS, CDR2 FQNEAQ. CDR3 amino acids: CASSLILGRPQHF. CDR3 bases: TGTGCCAGCAGCTTAATTCTAGGGCGGCCCCAGCATTTT.